These 32 T cell receptor beta chains originate from one sample sequenced in a study of blood T cell repertoires in COVID-19. Clones were read by immunoSEQ multiplex PCR, and TCRdb kept only the in-frame ones, dropping some. Of a few hundred thousand clones in the sample, approximately 83% were seen once. The sample taken for sequencing was PBMCs or T cells enriched from blood (not recorded which). Receptor source: a woman between 40 and 55 years old with acute COVID-19.

The chain uses TRBV6-5 and TRBJ2-1; 8 nucleotides agree with TRBD2. The CDR3 covers 12 residues. V shed 8 bases and J 10 bases; nucleotides not matched to a gene: 7. Germline V CDR1 and CDR2: MNHEY, SVGAGI. CDR3 in amino acids: CASETSGGEQFF. DNA for the CDR3: TGTGCCAGCGAAACTAGCGGCGGCGAGCAGTTCTTC.

The chain carries TRBV7-2 and TRBJ1-1; D unresolved. Trimming shortened V by 2 bases and J by 3 bases, and 10 bases separated the two germline ends. This CDR3 spans 14 amino acids. CDR1 SGHTA and CDR2 FQGNSA come from the germline V gene. The CDR3 reads CASSLSGSYTEAFF. CDR3 nucleotides: TGTGCCAGCAGCTTAAGTGGGAGTTACACTGAAGCTTTCTTT.

This clone was seen a single time. The CDR3 region has the DNA TGTGCCAGCAGGAGAGATCCCTATGGCTACACCTTC. This gives the protein CASRRDPYGYTF. The rearrangement joins TRBV6-5 to TRBJ1-2; no firm D call. This CDR3 is built from 12 residues. Germline V CDR1 and CDR2: MNHEY, SVGAGI. V was trimmed by 6 bases and J by 4 bases, leaving 9 bases between them.

The V gene is TRBV18, the J gene TRBJ2-4; D perhaps matches TRBD1 (5 bases). This CDR3 is 14 amino acids long. V was trimmed by 3 bases and J by 0 bases, leaving 6 bases between them. The V gene's germline CDR1 is KGHSH and CDR2 LQKENI. The CDR3 reads CASSPDIAKNIQYF. The CDR3 coding sequence is TGTGCCAGCTCACCGGACATAGCCAAAAACATTCAGTACTTC.

The chain links TRBV6-5 to TRBJ1-2, with 8 bases lining up with TRBD1. The CDR3 length is 16 residues. V lost 0 bases to trimming and J lost 1 base; unmatched junction nucleotides: 4. The V gene's germline CDR1 is MNHEY and CDR2 SVGAGI. CDR3 nucleotide sequence: TGTGCCAGCAGTTACTCGCGGACAGGGAGTAACTATGGCTACACCTTC. This translates into CASSYSRTGSNYGYTF.

The table lists this clone with a few counts. The junction and the germline gene differ at one end; a read error may be behind it. The chain joins TRBV20-1 to TRBJ1-3; possibly TRBD1 for D (5 bases). Per the germline V gene, CDR1 is DFQATT and CDR2 is SNEGSKA (reference sequence). CDR3 size: 10 residues. The CDR3 DNA reads TGCAGTGCTAGAGATCCGGTAGGGGATTTT. Its protein is CSARDPVGDF.

This clone has only a few counts. The J gene is TRBJ1-1, the V gene TRBV21-1; the table assigns TRBD1, which was not confirmed against the DNA. TRBV21-1 is classified as a pseudogene. The CDR3 is 16 amino acids. Written as DNA, the CDR3 is TGTGCCAGCAGCAAAAAACCGGGACAGGGGAACACTGAAGCTTTCTTT. Its protein product is CASSKKPGQGNTEAFF.

This rearrangement joins TRBV18 to TRBJ2-1; 15 bases map to TRBD2. The CDR3 runs 15 residues. J lost 8 bases, V lost 6 bases, and 5 bases had no gene match. Germline CDR1 KGHSH, CDR2 LQKENI. This CDR3 is CASSLRTSGRDEQFF. Written as DNA, the CDR3 is TGTGCCAGCTCGCTCCGGACTAGCGGGAGGGATGAGCAGTTCTTC.

This rearrangement joins TRBV5-1 to TRBJ2-1; TRBD2 matches at 10 bases. The CDR3 covers 17 residues. Germline V gives CDR1 SGHRS, CDR2 YFSETQ. J was trimmed by 6 bases and V by 6 bases; bases with no gene match: 15. The CDR3 nucleotides are TGCGCCAGCAAGACTGGACTAGCGGACTCTAATAGCAATGAGCAGTTCTTC. Translating it yields CASKTGLADSNSNEQFF. The full variable domain, in which reference TRBV5-1 and TRBJ2-1 provide the parts outside the CDR3, is KAGVTQTPRYLIKTRGQQVTLSCSPISGHRSVSWYQQTPGQGLQFLFEYFSETQRNKGNFPGRFSGRQFSNSRSEMNVSTLELGDSALYLCASKTGLADSNSNEQFFGPGTRLTVL.

The J gene is TRBJ1-4, the V gene TRBV5-1, with no clear D. This CDR3 comprises 11 residues. Germline V gives CDR1 SGHRS, CDR2 YFSETQ. The V and J ends lost 4 bases and 7 bases respectively, with 5 bases between them. This CDR3 reads CASSLGEKLFF. DNA of the CDR3: TGCGCCAGCAGCCTCGGTGAAAAACTGTTTTTT.

The chain joins TRBV19 to TRBJ2-1; D not resolved. Trimming removed 4 bases from V and 8 bases from J, with 15 bases in between. Germline V gives CDR1 LNHDA, CDR2 SQIVND (reference sequence). CDR3 length: 14 amino acids. The DNA of the CDR3 is TGTGCCAGTAGTACGAACCTGATAGCCGATGAGCAGTTCTTC. Amino acid sequence: CASSTNLIADEQFF.

The chain carries TRBV2 and TRBJ2-7; D gene ambiguous. Germline V gene sequence: CDR1 SNHLY, CDR2 FYNNEI. V was trimmed by 8 bases and J by 0 bases, leaving 11 bases between them. The CDR3 consists of 13 residues. The CDR3 is CASLPGNSYEQYF. CDR3 bases: TGTGCCAGCTTACCAGGTAACTCCTACGAGCAGTACTTC.

The chain has TRBV30 and TRBJ2-5; 8 bases map to TRBD1. The V gene's germline CDR1 is GTSNPN and CDR2 SVGIG (reference sequence). The V gene end was trimmed by 4 bases and the J gene end by 5 bases; junction bases not matched to a gene: 3. The CDR3 extends over 12 amino acids. CDR3 loop: CAWNPGGETQYF. CDR3 DNA sequence: TGTGCCTGGAACCCAGGGGGCGAGACCCAGTACTTC.

This sequence joins TRBV5-1 and TRBJ1-2; TRBD1 matches 7 bases. V trimming: 4 bases; J trimming: 6 bases; junction bases outside the gene matches: 6. The CDR3 totals 13 residues. Germline CDR1 reads SGHRS; CDR2 reads YFSETQ. CDR3 amino acids: CASSVRTGDGYTF. The CDR3 DNA follows: TGCGCCAGCAGCGTACGGACAGGAGATGGCTACACCTTC.

This chain uses TRBV15 with TRBJ1-1; D not certain. V dropped 1 base and J dropped 2 bases, with 5 bases sitting between them. This CDR3 contains 13 residues. Germline V gene sequence: CDR1 LNHNV, CDR2 YYDKDF (reference sequence). This chain's CDR3 is CATSRAFNTEAFF. The CDR3, as DNA: TGTGCCACCAGCAGAGCTTTTAACACTGAAGCTTTCTTT.

This clone occurred once. The chain uses TRBV27 and TRBJ2-7; 14 bases align to TRBD2. The CDR3 is made up of 18 amino acids. J lost 3 bases, V lost 6 bases, and 13 bases had no gene match. Germline V gene data show CDR1 as MNHEY and CDR2 as SMNVEV (reference sequence). CDR3 region: CASSPGLAGDPPLYEQYF. The CDR3 DNA sequence: TGTGCCAGCAGCCCGGGACTAGCGGGAGACCCCCCCCTCTACGAGCAGTACTTC.

This clone was detected a few times. This chain joins TRBV18 and TRBJ2-4, with D possibly TRBD1 on 6 matching bases. The CDR3 covers 20 residues. V was pared by 6 bases and J by 1 base, with 28 bases between. The germline V gene has CDR1 KGHSH and CDR2 LQKENI. Here the CDR3 reads CASSNRTANYSSQAKNIQYF. The CDR3 coding sequence is TGTGCCAGCTCCAACAGGACAGCTAACTACTCTAGCCAGGCCAAAAACATTCAGTACTTC.

The table lists this clone with a few counts. V usage is TRBV4-2 and J usage is TRBJ2-1, with TRBD1 identical over 9 bases. CDR1 LGHNA and CDR2 YNFKEQ come from the germline V gene. J gave up 9 bases and V 3 bases, and 12 bases lay outside the gene matches. This CDR3 spans 16 amino acids. The CDR3 sequence is CASSHEGQGELFEQFF. CDR3 DNA: TGTGCCAGCAGCCACGAGGGACAGGGAGAATTGTTTGAGCAGTTCTTC.

The chain joins TRBV2 to TRBJ1-2; D unclear. The CDR3 has 13 amino acids. CDR1 and CDR2 (germline): SNHLY, FYNNEI. Trimming took off 6 bases at V and 2 bases at J, with 10 bases between the two ends. Here the CDR3 DNA reads TGTGCCAGCAGCCTCAAGGAGAACTATGGCTACACCTTC. This sequence encodes CASSLKENYGYTF.

The chain is built from TRBV7-9 and TRBJ1-2; TRBD1 is a possible D gene (6 bases). Germline V gene data show CDR1 as SEHNR and CDR2 as FQNEAQ (reference sequence). The ends were cut back, 3 bases at V and 8 bases at J, with 10 bases in the middle. The CDR3 runs to 12 residues. The CDR3 nucleotides read TGTGCCAGCAGCTTGAGCCAGGGGGGCTACACCTTC. Its translation: CASSLSQGGYTF.

This chain uses TRBV4-1 with TRBJ2-1; 11 nucleotides align to TRBD2. The V gene end was trimmed by 4 bases and the J gene end by 0 bases; junction bases not matched to a gene: 8. The germline gives CDR1 MGHRA, CDR2 YSYEKL. This CDR3 comprises 18 residues. For the CDR3, the DNA is TGCGCCAGCAGCCCAGCCCGTACTAGCGGGAGCTCCTACAATGAGCAGTTCTTC. As protein: CASSPARTSGSSYNEQFF.

The rearrangement joins TRBV4-1 to TRBJ2-1, with D perhaps TRBD2 (5 bases). Germline values: CDR1 MGHRA, CDR2 YSYEKL. Trimming took off 1 base at V and 7 bases at J, with 17 bases between the two ends. The CDR3 has 16 amino acids. The CDR3 protein is CASSQGNSGRGNEQFF. The CDR3 DNA reads as TGCGCCAGCAGCCAAGGAAACAGCGGACGAGGGAATGAGCAGTTCTTC.

The chain is built from TRBV15 and TRBJ2-5; a possible D gene is TRBD2 (5 bases). CDR1 LNHNV and CDR2 YYDKDF come from the germline V gene (reference sequence). Between the trimmed V and J ends, which lost 3 bases and 5 bases, there was a span of 16 bases. The CDR3 loop spans 15 amino acids. The CDR3, as DNA: TGTGCCACCAGCAGTGCTAGCTCCCGAAAGGAGACCCAGTACTTC. Protein: CATSSASSRKETQYF.

V gene TRBV7-6 combines with J gene TRBJ2-3; tentatively, D is TRBD2 (6 bases). V lost 5 bases to trimming and J lost 1 base, with 16 bases between them. This CDR3 region has 16 residues. The germline CDR1 and CDR2 sequences are SGHVS and FNYEAQ. The CDR3: CASSRTGTSGTDTQYF. CDR3 nucleotides: TGTGCCAGCAGCAGAACCGGGACTTCGGGCACAGATACGCAGTATTTT.

In nucleotides, the CDR3 is TGTGCCAGCAGCCAAGTTCTAGCGGGGGCGGGCTCCTACGAGCAGTACTTC. Residues: CASSQVLAGAGSYEQYF. V and J are TRBV3-1 (or the pseudogene TRBV3-2) and TRBJ2-7; 10 bases align to TRBD2. CDR1 and CDR2 (germline): LGHDT, YNNKEL (reference sequence). J lost 0 bases, V lost 1 base, and 6 bases had no gene match. The CDR3 runs to 17 residues.

CDR3 DNA sequence: TGTGCCAGCAGCTTAAGCGCTAATTCACCCCTCCACTTT. Amino acids: CASSLSANSPLHF. This sequence joins TRBV7-3 and TRBJ1-6; no clear D gene. From germline, CDR1 is SGHTA and CDR2 FQGTGA. With 1 base removed from V and 6 bases from J, the gap between germline ends came to 4 bases. The CDR3 contains 13 residues.

On this clone itself: Other DNA sequences within the sample encode an identical CDR3. The V call is TRBV7-2, the J call TRBJ1-3; no firm D call. This CDR3 region has 15 residues. In germline, CDR1 is SGHTA, CDR2 FQGNSA. The ends were cut back, 3 bases at V and 0 bases at J, with 9 bases in the middle. The DNA of the CDR3 is TGTGCCAGCAGCTTCTCCCCGGGCTCTGGAAACACCATATATTTT. It encodes CASSFSPGSGNTIYF.

The chain joins TRBV5-8 to TRBJ2-3; TRBD1 matches at 9 bases. V lost 10 bases to trimming and J lost 1 base; unmatched junction nucleotides: 13. Germline loops: CDR1 SGHTS, CDR2 YDEGEE. The CDR3 length is 16 residues. This CDR3 reads CASRQGENKRTDTQYF. The DNA of the CDR3 is TGTGCCTCACGACAGGGGGAAAACAAACGCACAGATACGCAGTATTTT.

This chain uses TRBV15 with TRBJ2-3, with D possibly TRBD1 on 6 matching bases. The CDR3 extends over 14 amino acids. CDR1 is LNHNV and CDR2 is YYDKDF in the germline V gene (reference sequence). Trimming took off 3 bases at V and 1 base at J, with 8 bases between the two ends. The CDR3 region is CATSRGQGTDTQYF. DNA for the CDR3: TGTGCCACCAGCAGGGGACAAGGCACAGATACGCAGTATTTT.

This chain connects TRBV5-5 to TRBJ1-2; TRBD1 matches 10 bases. J was trimmed by 8 bases and V by 4 bases; bases with no gene match: 11. The CDR3 has 15 residues. Germline V CDR1 and CDR2: SGHKS, YYEKEE (reference sequence). DNA of the CDR3: TGTGCCAGCAGCAGGACAGGGGGGGTTCCCGTGGGCTACACCTTC. It yields the protein CASSRTGGVPVGYTF.

This rearrangement joins TRBV15 to TRBJ1-4; D uncertain. The germline V gene encodes CDR1 LNHNV and CDR2 YYDKDF (reference sequence). The CDR3 sequence is 15 residues long. V lost 2 bases and J 4 bases, leaving 11 bases between the germline ends. The CDR3 protein is CATSRTPPGNEKLFF. CDR3 nucleotides: TGTGCCACCAGCAGAACCCCTCCGGGTAATGAAAAACTGTTTTTT.

V and J are TRBV27 and TRBJ1-6; D is unresolved. Germline lookup yields CDR1 MNHEY and CDR2 SMNVEV (reference sequence). Trimming removed 3 bases from V and 9 bases from J, with 9 bases in between. This CDR3 contains 13 residues. The CDR3 nucleotides are TGTGCCAGCAGTTTCAACAGTTTTTCACCCCTCCACTTT. Its translation is CASSFNSFSPLHF.